The T cell receptor (beta chain) under discussion was sequenced for a study of CD8 T cells in Susac syndrome (dated by TCRdb to between 2018 and 2021). Some background on the complete study: Of the Susac syndrome patients who were sequenced, more than five had clinically active disease and roughly eight were in clinical remission. At the time of blood withdrawal, Susac syndrome patients were either therapy-naive, taking corticosteroids (with some also receiving IVIg), or on IVIg alone. Whether CD8+ T cell activation and differentiation in Susac syndrome was antigen driven was tested using repertoire sequencing.

Details on this clonotype: What this receptor recognizes is not known. It has no much larger one-base neighbor in the sample; base qualities were not kept.

The paper as a whole reports these results and caveats: The number of individuals in the TCR sequencing and HLA analysis was acknowledged as relatively small. In patients with Susac syndrome, the CD4+ T cell repertoire showed no detectable clonal expansion.

The V and J ends are trimmed by 1 base and 2 bases, leaving 7 bases between them. The germline V gene (reference sequence) provides CDR1 DFQATT and CDR2 SNEGSKA. The CDR3 sequence holds 13 residues, the cysteine and phenylalanine included. Only the CDR3 DNA stays, 39 bases, in frame from base 1. RNA was extracted using the RNeasy kit, and 0.5 to 1 microgram was reverse transcribed with random hexamers. TCR beta CDR3 regions were amplified with the immunoSEQ multiplex PCR assay covering 54 Vbeta and 13 Jbeta segments. Bias from PCR amplification was corrected by using a synthetic template baseline for primer optimization and for computational correction. In the original analysis: Only productive sequences were kept, with reads annotated to V, D and J genes according to IMGT and analyzed in immunoSEQ Analyzer. Clonality was computed as one minus Shannon entropy normalized by log2 of the number of productive unique sequences. For each patient and control, public and private clones were evaluated among the 100 most prevalent clones. Clones were defined as Susac-specific if absent from the healthy and MS cohorts, from 1052 published viral clones and from other ImmuneACCESS disease sequences. TCRdb reworked the public reads: Q25 trimming with fastp, MiXCR clone assembly, productive beta chains retained. Identical CDR3 protein sequences are pooled into one entry, listed with their most common genes and DNA. Clone size and V and J calls follow TCRdb, not the original study. A total of hundreds of thousands of distinct CDR3 sequences appear in this sample, around 93% of them only once. Clones ranked in the top ten supply around 0.15% of the sample.

Peripheral blood CD8+ and CD4+ T cells from healthy donors, Susac syndrome patients and multiple sclerosis patients were profiled using high-throughput TCR beta sequencing. Susac syndrome patients met recently defined diagnostic criteria for definite or probable disease. CD8+ TEMRA cells were enriched by FACS, while bulk CD8+ and CD4+ T cells were purified by magnetic negative isolation. Blood was drawn into EDTA tubes, processed within 24 hours, and PBMCs were isolated by density gradient centrifugation. PBMCs destined for TCR sequencing were cryopreserved in liquid nitrogen and later thawed in a 37 °C water bath. The sorted or isolated CD4+, CD8+ and CD8+ TEMRA cells had a purity of 90% or higher.

The V and J segments used are TRBV20-1 and TRBJ2-3; no D segment can be confidently identified. The TCR comes from a human donor with Susac syndrome. The sequenced sample was CD4+ T cells from PBMCs. The CDR3 sequence is CSARAANTDTQYF. The DNA is TGCAGTGCTAGAGCGGCAAACACAGATACGCAGTATTTT.